This T cell receptor beta chain was retrieved from a study of shared clonotypes between healthy human individuals. Overall study context: CD4 naive and memory got three plates each, CD8 naive two, CD8 memory one. Study outcomes and limitations: Specimens sampled were limited to blood, with tissue repertoires likely differing.

From germline, CDR1 is ENHRY and CDR2 SYGVKD. Trimming shortened V by 2 bases and J by 0 bases, and 7 bases separated the two germline ends. The CDR3 extends over 14 amino acids. Some clones are missing from TCRdb's copy, which holds only in-frame ones; the method was immunoSEQ multiplex PCR. In the table there are about 2.2 million clones, roughly 93% of which are singletons. The sample holds a few counts of this clone. Its antigen is as yet unknown. CD45RO-negative cells were positively selected for CCR7, leaving out terminally differentiated effector memory CD45RA+ cells. The clonotype originates from a man between 18 and 35 years old in good health. Some clones in this sample may be carry-over from other donors' samples. The material sequenced was naive CD8+ T cells from PBMCs. V and J are TRBV10-3 and TRBJ1-1, with D uncertain. The DNA for the CDR3 is TGTGCCATCAGTGAGAGGGAGGTGAACACTGAAGCTTTCTTT. It yields the protein CAISEREVNTEAFF.